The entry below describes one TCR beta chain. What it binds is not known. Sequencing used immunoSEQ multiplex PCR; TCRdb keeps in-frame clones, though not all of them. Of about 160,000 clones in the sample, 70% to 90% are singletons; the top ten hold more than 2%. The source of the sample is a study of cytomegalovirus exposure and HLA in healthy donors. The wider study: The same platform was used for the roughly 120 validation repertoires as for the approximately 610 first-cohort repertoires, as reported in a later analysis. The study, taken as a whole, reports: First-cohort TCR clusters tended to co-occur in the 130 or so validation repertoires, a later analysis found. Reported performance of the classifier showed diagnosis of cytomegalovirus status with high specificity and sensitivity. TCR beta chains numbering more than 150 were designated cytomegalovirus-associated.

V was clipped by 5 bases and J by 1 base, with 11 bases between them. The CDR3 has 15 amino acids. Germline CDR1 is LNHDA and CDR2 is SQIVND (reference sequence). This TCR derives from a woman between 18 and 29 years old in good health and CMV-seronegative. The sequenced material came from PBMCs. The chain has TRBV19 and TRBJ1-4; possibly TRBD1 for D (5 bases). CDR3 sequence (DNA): TGTGCCAGTAGTCCCCGACAGCAAACTAATGAAAAACTGTTTTTT. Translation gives CASSPRQQTNEKLFF.